The following is a T cell receptor (beta chain) sequence with its context. Its specificity is unknown. The sample comes from a study of T cell responses to AZD1222 COVID-19 vaccine. Study-level points and caveats: Only a handful of individuals given AZD1222 were seropositive at baseline. Unmutated variant regions reportedly attract nearly half of all spike-specific TCRs. The sample set comprised mostly white British donors with more females, and clonal diversity was possibly underestimated. Increases in Spike-specific TCR breadth and depth were seen after two AZD1222 doses.

V lost 4 bases to trimming and J lost 8 bases, with 13 bases between them. CDR3 length: 13 residues. CDR1 and CDR2 from the germline V gene are KGHDR and SFDVKD. The data were produced by immunoSEQ multiplex PCR, yet TCRdb's version contains in-frame clones alone and is incomplete. The table includes over 150,000 clones, approximately 93% detected once. This clonotype was sampled from an adult who received the AZD1222 COVID-19 vaccine. This sample comprised peripheral blood, obtained 28 days after the second AZD1222 dose. The chain is built from TRBV24-1 and TRBJ1-2, with D possibly being TRBD1 (5 bases). CDR3 DNA: TGTGCCACCAGTGACAGGGCCTCGGGGGGCTACACCTTC. It specifies CATSDRASGGYTF.